This TCR beta chain originates from a study of T cells in narcolepsy listed by TCRdb under 2018. Regarding the research as a whole: The study enrolled patients with narcolepsy type 1 or type 2 (NT1, NT2) together with healthy control donors. Autoreactive T cells targeting hypocretin neuron self-antigens (hypocretin, TRIB2) were sought in narcolepsy patients, and TCR Vbeta sequencing was used to track clonotypes in blood and CSF. General study outcomes and caveats: In plots comparing CSF and blood CD4+ T cell clonotypes from the same patient, HCRT-specific and TRIB2-specific autoreactive clonotypes were highlighted. Numbers of sequenced blood memory CD4+ clonotypes were comparable, averaging about 39,000 in patients and more than 30,000 in controls. According to the report, autoreactive clonotypes were detected serially in the blood of the same patients and of different patients, but not in healthy controls. No sequences matching autoreactive T cell clones were contained in some blood memory CD4+ repertoires from patients and controls.

V lost 5 bases and J lost 6 bases, and the count of bases not matched to a germline gene is 7. The CDR3 starts with the cysteine, ends with the phenylalanine, and has 14 residues. Here the CDR3 DNA is all that survives: 42 bases in frame from base 1. CDR1 and CDR2 were assigned from the germline V gene as SGHRS and YFSETQ. The library came from the immunoSEQ multiplex PCR assay. This is the immuneACCESS table as TCRdb keeps it, with only in-frame sequences that have V and J called. A part of the clones is gone; compared with another copy, unresolved V genes explain less than half, and the rest is unexplained. This sample has about 25,000 clones in its table, and about 79% of those were observed once. The top ten hold over 0.55% of the sample. This clone was picked up one time. Its antigen is still unknown. No much larger clone exists at a distance of one base, and base qualities are not known. For TCR Vbeta sequencing, memory CD4+ T cells were sorted ex vivo from the peripheral blood of narcolepsy patients and healthy controls.

Sample: CD45RA- memory CD4+ T cells from PBMCs. The cell subset or site label corresponds to: memory T cells sorted ex vivo from peripheral blood. The rearranged segments are TRBV5-1 and TRBJ2-4; 8 middle bases align to TRBD1. The receptor's source is a human donor with narcolepsy. The DNA is as follows: TGCGCCAGCAGACTTGACAGGGGAAGAAACATTCAGTACTTC. Its amino acids are CASRLDRGRNIQYF.